This TCR beta chain derives from a study of radiotherapy plus CTLA-4 blockade in lung cancer. The study's findings and limits: Best predicting response, reportedly, were early blood T cell clone dynamics, with interferon-beta.

Method: immunoSEQ multiplex PCR; TCRdb's copy keeps in-frame clones and lacks some. The table has tens of thousands of clones, over 60% seen once; the top ten hold 11%. The length of the CDR3 is 18 residues. Trimming removed 1 base at V and 0 bases at J, with 16 bases between. Per the germline V gene, CDR1 is LGHNA and CDR2 is YSLEER. For this clone: What it binds is not known.

This TCR derives from a human donor with non-small cell lung cancer who had stable disease on radiotherapy plus ipilimumab. The sequenced sample was peripheral blood, obtained from a patient treated with radiotherapy plus ipilimumab. This chain links TRBV4-3 with TRBJ2-1; possibly TRBD1 for D (5 bases). The CDR3 DNA reads as TGCGCCAGCAGCCAAGGACAGAAATCCTTAAGCTCCTACAATGAGCAGTTCTTC. It encodes CASSQGQKSLSSYNEQFF.